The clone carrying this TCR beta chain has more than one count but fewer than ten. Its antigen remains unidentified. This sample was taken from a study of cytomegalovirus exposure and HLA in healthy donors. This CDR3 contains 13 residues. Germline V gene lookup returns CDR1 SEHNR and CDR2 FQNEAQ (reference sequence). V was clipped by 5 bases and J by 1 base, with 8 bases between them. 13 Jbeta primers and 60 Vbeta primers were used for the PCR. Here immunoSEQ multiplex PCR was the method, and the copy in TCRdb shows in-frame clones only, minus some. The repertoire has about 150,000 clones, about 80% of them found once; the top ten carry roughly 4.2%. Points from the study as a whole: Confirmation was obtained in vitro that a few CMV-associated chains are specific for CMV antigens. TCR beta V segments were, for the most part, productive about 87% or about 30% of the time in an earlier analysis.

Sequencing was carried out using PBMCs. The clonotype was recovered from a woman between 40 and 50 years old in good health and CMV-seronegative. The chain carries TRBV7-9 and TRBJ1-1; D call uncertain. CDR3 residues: CASSPSGNTEAFF. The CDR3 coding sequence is TGTGCCAGCAGCCCCTCAGGGAACACTGAAGCTTTCTTT.